Shown below are 25 T cell receptor beta chains from a single sample sequenced in a study of blood T cell repertoires in COVID-19. Clones were read by immunoSEQ multiplex PCR, and TCRdb kept only the in-frame ones, dropping some. The sample comprises approximately 270,000 clones, 80% to 90% of which are singletons, and roughly 4.3% rests with the top ten. What was sequenced was PBMCs or T cells enriched from blood (not recorded which). All receptors come from a woman in her 30s with acute COVID-19.

The V call is TRBV6-5, the J call TRBJ2-7; 8 bases agree with TRBD1. CDR1 is MNHEY, CDR2 SVGAGI, per germline. The junction had 12 bases not matched to a gene; V was cut back by 7 bases and J by 4 bases. This CDR3 comprises 15 residues. This CDR3 is CASTGLAGTGYEQYF. The CDR3 nucleotides read TGTGCCAGCACGGGGTTAGCCGGGACAGGATACGAGCAGTACTTC.

The J gene is TRBJ2-3, the V gene TRBV7-9; TRBD2 is a possible D gene (5 bases). Germline values: CDR1 SEHNR, CDR2 FQNEAQ (reference sequence). V was shortened by 5 bases and J by 0 bases, with 18 bases between the two germline ends. The CDR3 spans 17 residues. The CDR3 bases are TGTGCCAGCAGCCGCCGAAGGGCAGCGGCTAGCACAGATACGCAGTATTTT. Translating it yields CASSRRRAAASTDTQYF.

V is TRBV6-1 and J is TRBJ1-5; D call uncertain. Trimming cost V 2 bases and J 1 base, with 15 bases left between them. This CDR3 region has 17 residues. CDR1 is MNHNS, CDR2 SASEGT, per germline. The CDR3 DNA follows: TGTGCCAGCAGTGAACTTAATAGAGGAGAAAGCAATCAGCCCCAGCATTTT. Its protein is CASSELNRGESNQPQHF.

As concerns this clone: Other DNA sequences in this specimen translate into the identical CDR3. This chain links TRBV12-3 or TRBV12-4 with TRBJ1-5; the match to TRBD1 covers 7 bases. The CDR3 runs 11 residues. The V and J ends lost 5 bases and 10 bases, in that order; junction bases with no gene match: 2. As DNA, the CDR3 is TGTGCCAGCAGTCCAGGGGGACCCCAGCATTTT. This translates into CASSPGGPQHF.

About this clone itself: One end of the junction fails to match germline, which may point to a read error. V gene TRBV6-2 or TRBV6-3 combines with J gene TRBJ2-5, with 7 bases identical to TRBD2. Germline-derived CDR1 and CDR2 are MNHEY and SVGEGT. CDR3 size: 16 residues. CDR3 region: CVSSRILLAEEGTQYF. In DNA, the CDR3 is TGTGTCAGCAGTCGTATCCTCCTAGCGGAGGAGGGGACCCAGTACTTC.

The gene calls are TRBV5-6 and TRBJ2-7; TRBD1 aligns across 8 bases. The CDR3 spans 13 residues. V shed 4 bases, J shed 4 bases, and the junction held 4 bases outside the gene matches. Germline-derived CDR1 and CDR2 are SGHDT and YYEEEE. CDR3 coding DNA: TGTGCCAGCAGCCTCACAGGGGGATACGAGCAGTACTTC. This sequence encodes CASSLTGGYEQYF.

This sequence joins TRBV7-8 and TRBJ1-1, with D hard to call. Between the trimmed V and J ends, which lost 0 bases and 0 bases, there was a span of 14 bases. The germline V gene encodes CDR1 SGHVS and CDR2 FQNEAQ. This CDR3 contains 17 residues. Here the CDR3 reads CASSLALGSGVNTEAFF. The CDR3 DNA is TGTGCCAGCAGCTTAGCGCTGGGCAGCGGGGTGAACACTGAAGCTTTCTTT.

V gene TRBV27 combines with J gene TRBJ1-1; the D gene is possibly TRBD1 (5 bases). Germline V gene data show CDR1 as MNHEY and CDR2 as SMNVEV (reference sequence). This CDR3 comprises 14 residues. The V end was cut by 8 bases, the J end by 1 base, with 14 bases between. The CDR3 reads CASGRDLKNTEAFF. CDR3 bases: TGTGCCAGCGGGAGGGACCTAAAGAACACTGAAGCTTTCTTT.

This chain uses TRBV2 with TRBJ2-6; possible D gene TRBD1, 6 bases. V dropped 6 bases and J dropped 0 bases, with 9 bases sitting between them. The germline V gene encodes CDR1 SNHLY and CDR2 FYNNEI. The CDR3 runs to 15 residues. This chain's CDR3 is CASSGQSSGANVLTF. In DNA form, the CDR3 reads TGTGCCAGCAGCGGACAGAGCTCTGGGGCCAACGTCCTGACTTTC.

This chain uses TRBV5-4 with TRBJ1-1; no firm D call. The CDR3 runs to 11 residues. Germline CDR1 SGHNT, CDR2 YYREEE (reference sequence). The V and J ends lost 0 bases and 6 bases respectively, with 3 bases between them. Here the CDR3 DNA reads TGTGCCAGCAGCTTGGCCTCTGAAGCTTTCTTT. Translating gives CASSLASEAFF.

The chain links TRBV7-3 to TRBJ2-3; TRBD2 agrees at 7 bases. Germline V gene sequence: CDR1 SGHTA, CDR2 FQGTGA. CDR3 length equals 17 residues. Germline trimming cut 2 bases from V and 2 bases from J; bases unmatched to any gene: 10. As DNA, the CDR3 is TGTGCCAGCAGCTTAGGTCTGGCTAGCGGATACACAGATACGCAGTATTTT. Translation gives CASSLGLASGYTDTQYF.

V usage is TRBV5-8 and J usage is TRBJ2-1; TRBD1 is a possible D gene (7 bases). The V and J ends lost 4 bases and 4 bases respectively, with 18 bases between them. The CDR3 loop spans 16 amino acids. Germline CDR1 is SGHTS and CDR2 is YDEGEE. In DNA form, the CDR3 reads TGTGCCAGCAGCGTAGGGGGGACAGATACATACAATGAGCAGTTCTTC. Protein: CASSVGGTDTYNEQFF.

The chain joins TRBV7-9 to TRBJ2-6; TRBD1 matches at 7 bases. Germline V gene data show CDR1 as SEHNR and CDR2 as FQNEAQ (reference sequence). V was clipped by 0 bases and J by 0 bases; unmatched bases: 8. This CDR3 is built from 19 residues. In DNA, the CDR3 is TGTGCCAGCAGCTTAGCCTGGGACAGTGAGTACTCTGGGGCCAACGTCCTGACTTTC. Protein: CASSLAWDSEYSGANVLTF. Full variable domain (remainder filled in from reference TRBV7-9 and TRBJ2-6): DTGVSQNPRHKITKRGQNVTFRCDPISEHNRLYWYRQTLGQGPEFLTYFQNEAQLEKSRLLSDRFSAERPKGSFSTLEIQRTEQGDSAMYLCASSLAWDSEYSGANVLTFGAGSRLTVL.

The chain has TRBV6-5 and TRBJ1-4; maybe TRBD1 (5 bases). The germline V and J ends were trimmed by 8 bases and 4 bases, with 11 bases remaining between them. The CDR3 loop spans 13 amino acids. Germline V gives CDR1 MNHEY, CDR2 SVGAGI. Written as DNA, the CDR3 is TGTGCCAGCTCATACGGGGGTAATGAAAAACTGTTTTTT. Protein product: CASSYGGNEKLFF.

The chain has TRBV28 and TRBJ1-2; no firm D call. The ends were cut back, 5 bases at V and 4 bases at J, with 11 bases in the middle. Germline assignment: CDR1 MDHEN and CDR2 SYDVKM. The CDR3 is made up of 13 amino acids. CDR3 region: CASSSASGYGYTF. CDR3 bases: TGTGCCAGCAGTAGCGCTTCGGGCTATGGCTACACCTTC.

The genes are TRBV19 and TRBJ2-2; D unresolved. The CDR3 is made up of 12 amino acids. CDR1 LNHDA and CDR2 SQIVND come from the germline V gene (reference sequence). V lost 7 bases to trimming and J lost 4 bases, with 7 bases between them. The DNA for the CDR3 is TGTGCCAGTACCCACACCACCGGGGAGCTGTTTTTT. Its translation: CASTHTTGELFF.

CDR3 nucleotides: TGTGCCAGCAGTTTGGGCCTTAATTCACCCCTCCACTTT. As protein: CASSLGLNSPLHF. The chain is built from TRBV25-1 and TRBJ1-6; D gene ambiguous. From germline, CDR1 is MGHDK and CDR2 SYGVNS. The CDR3 length is 13 residues. The V gene lost 5 bases and the J gene lost 6 bases, with 8 bases spanning the gap. The full variable domain, in which reference TRBV25-1 and TRBJ1-6 provide the parts outside the CDR3, is EADIYQTPRYLVIGTGKKITLECSQTMGHDKMYWYQQDPGMELHLIHYSYGVNSTEKGDLSSESTVSRIRTEHFPLTLESARPSHTSQYLCASSLGLNSPLHFGNGTRLTVT.

This clone has just a few counts. J is TRBJ1-5 and V is TRBV10-3, with TRBD1 matching 7 bases. Germline V gene sequence: CDR1 ENHRY, CDR2 SYGVKD. This CDR3 has 12 residues. V shed 10 bases and J 3 bases; nucleotides not matched to a gene: 3. This CDR3 reads CATGQPNQPQHF. CDR3 bases: TGTGCCACGGGACAGCCCAATCAGCCCCAGCATTTT.

J is TRBJ1-2 and V is TRBV19, with 7 bases that match TRBD1. Germline V gene data show CDR1 as LNHDA and CDR2 as SQIVND (reference sequence). The CDR3 is made up of 13 amino acids. Unmatched junction bases numbered 3, after V lost 6 bases and J lost 2 bases. This chain's CDR3 is CASSSGQNYGYTF. CDR3 DNA: TGTGCCAGTAGCTCGGGACAGAACTATGGCTACACCTTC.

The rearrangement links TRBV7-9 to TRBJ1-3; D remains ambiguous. V was clipped by 8 bases and J by 4 bases, with 9 bases between them. The germline V gene has CDR1 SEHNR and CDR2 FQNEAQ (reference sequence). This CDR3 is 12 amino acids long. In DNA, the CDR3 is TGTGCCAGCGAGGAACCGGGAAACACCATATATTTT. Residues: CASEEPGNTIYF.

The chain has TRBV27 and TRBJ2-3; 10 nucleotides match TRBD2. The CDR3 consists of 16 residues. CDR1 and CDR2 (germline): MNHEY, SMNVEV (reference sequence). Losses at the gene ends were 6 bases for V and 2 bases for J; bases not matched to a gene: 8. CDR3 nucleotides: TGTGCCAGCAGCCATGAGCGGGAGGGGGTCACAGATACGCAGTATTTT. Protein: CASSHEREGVTDTQYF.

As DNA, the CDR3 is TGTGCCAGCAGCTCTACTAGCGACGGCACAGATACGCAGTATTTT. The encoded protein is CASSSTSDGTDTQYF. The chain recombines TRBV7-8 with TRBJ2-3; TRBD2 matches 7 bases. Per the germline V gene, CDR1 is SGHVS and CDR2 is FQNEAQ. The CDR3 is made up of 15 amino acids. V was pared by 4 bases and J by 1 base, with 5 bases of the junction left unmatched.

This clone was seen once. The chain joins TRBV4-1 to TRBJ2-5, with 10 bases that match TRBD2. Unmatched junction bases numbered 2, after V lost 0 bases and J lost 4 bases. This CDR3 comprises 15 residues. Germline V gene sequence: CDR1 MGHRA, CDR2 YSYEKL. The CDR3 protein is CASSQDASGRETQYF. CDR3 sequence (DNA): TGCGCCAGCAGCCAAGACGCTAGCGGGAGAGAGACCCAGTACTTC.

This clone was observed once. The genes are TRBV5-5 and TRBJ2-7; no clear D gene. CDR1 SGHKS and CDR2 YYEKEE come from the germline V gene (reference sequence). Trimming pared 4 bases from V and 0 bases from J, leaving 14 bases between. The CDR3 runs 15 residues. The CDR3 loop is CASSPDIFSSYEQYF. DNA for the CDR3: TGTGCCAGCAGCCCCGACATCTTCAGCTCCTACGAGCAGTACTTC. Variable domain in full (rest from reference TRBV5-5 and TRBJ2-7): DAGVTQSPTHLIKTRGQQVTLRCSPISGHKSVSWYQQVLGQGPQFIFQYYEKEERGRGNFPDRFSARQFPNYSSELNVNALLLGDSALYLCASSPDIFSSYEQYFGPGTRLTVT.

This chain joins TRBV6-5 and TRBJ2-1; 12 bases agree with TRBD2. The CDR3 sequence is 13 residues long. Per the germline V gene, CDR1 is MNHEY and CDR2 is SVGAGI. V shed 4 bases and J 11 bases; nucleotides not matched to a gene: 3. CDR3 sequence reads: CASSFRTSGKQFF. CDR3 nucleotides: TGTGCCAGCAGTTTCCGGACTAGCGGGAAGCAGTTCTTC.